The table lists the clone carrying this T cell receptor (beta chain) with a count of one. The record originates from a study of blood T cell repertoires in COVID-19. The germline gives CDR1 KGHDR, CDR2 SFDVKD. V lost 5 bases to trimming and J lost 1 base; unmatched junction nucleotides: 2. The CDR3 extends over 15 amino acids. Repertoires were generated with immunoSEQ multiplex PCR, while TCRdb's copy carries only in-frame clones and drops some. The sample includes about 270,000 clones, 91% of them seen just once. This chain joins TRBV24-1 and TRBJ2-3; 10 nucleotides line up with TRBD2. The sequenced sample consisted of peripheral blood. The receptor comes from a person aged 18 to 30 with COVID-19, enrolled during active disease. As DNA, the CDR3 is TGTGCCACCAGTGCGCTAGCGGGGGGCACAGATACGCAGTATTTT. It encodes CATSALAGGTDTQYF.